This T cell receptor (beta chain) was profiled in a study of blood T cells in healthy people across ages. Germline values: CDR1 MNHEY, CDR2 SVGEGT. The length of the CDR3 is 13 residues. V dropped 6 bases and J dropped 13; count of bases not matched to a gene: 9. The authors ran a second PCR of about 6 to 11 cycles using a sample-barcoded 5' primer and a J-beta primer mix. TCRdb passed the 5' RACE reads through MiXCR, listing each CDR3 protein once. The sample consists of about 780,000 distinct CDR3 sequences, about half of them appearing once. Per sample, at least 5 micrograms of total RNA were extracted.

Sequencing was carried out using blood. The clonotype was recovered from a man at least 80 years old in good health. The chain uses TRBV6-2 or TRBV6-3 and TRBJ2-4; 10 bases are a match to TRBD2. CDR3 bases: TGTGCCAGCAGATCTAGCGGGAGTGGTGAGCAGTACTTC. Translation: CASRSSGSGEQYF.